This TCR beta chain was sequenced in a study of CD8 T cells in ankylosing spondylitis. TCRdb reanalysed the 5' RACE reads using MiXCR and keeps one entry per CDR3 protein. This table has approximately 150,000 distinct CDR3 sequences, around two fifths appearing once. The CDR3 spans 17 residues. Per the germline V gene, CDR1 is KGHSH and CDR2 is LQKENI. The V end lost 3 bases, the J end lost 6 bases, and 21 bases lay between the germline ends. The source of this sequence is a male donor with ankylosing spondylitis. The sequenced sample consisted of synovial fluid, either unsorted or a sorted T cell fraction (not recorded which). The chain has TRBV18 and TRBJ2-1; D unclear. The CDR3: CASSPNIAGPTANEQFF. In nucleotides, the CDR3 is TGTGCCAGCTCACCCAATATTGCCGGGCCCACCGCCAATGAGCAGTTCTTC.